The T cell receptor (beta chain) under discussion was sequenced for a study of T cells in Graves' hyperthyroidism and ophthalmopathy. The germline V gene encodes CDR1 MDHEN and CDR2 SYDVKM. The V end lost 6 bases, the J end lost 9 bases, and 18 bases lay between the germline ends. This CDR3 spans 15 amino acids. There were TCR beta CDR3 regions amplified from RNA transcripts. RT-PCR in the first round (using the HTBI primer set) targeted the TCR CDR3. Each CDR3 protein is one row after TCRdb ran MiXCR on the multiplex PCR reads. The sample has about half a million distinct CDR3 sequences, around 22% seen once. Findings and limits, study-wide: The model predicted ophthalmopathy a median around seven months before onset. A model of 13 V-J pairs discriminated ophthalmopathy from stable hyperthyroidism.

This clonotype occurred many times. The antigen is undetermined. The chain uses TRBV28 and TRBJ1-6, with D unresolved. Sequenced: blood. This clonotype was sampled from a woman in her twenties or thirties with Graves' ophthalmopathy. The CDR3 region is CASRTLQLTGSPLHF. CDR3 DNA: TGTGCCAGCAGGACCCTGCAACTTACGGGTTCACCCCTCCACTTT.